These 20 T cell receptor beta chains were all obtained from the same sample, sequenced in a study of shared clonotypes between healthy human individuals. This table comes from immunoSEQ multiplex PCR, and its TCRdb copy is limited to in-frame clones, with some not included. The sample has more than 2 million clones; roughly 96% are singletons. The specimen was naive CD4+ T cells sorted from blood. The subset was: CD45RA+ positively selected. These receptors were collected from a young man in good health.

This chain uses TRBV10-1 with TRBJ2-5; D not certain. Trimming took 0 bases from V and 7 from J, leaving 12 bases between them. The CDR3 consists of 14 residues. CDR1 WNHNN and CDR2 SYGVQD come from the germline V gene (reference sequence). This CDR3 is CASSESHRYGTQYF. The CDR3 DNA follows: TGCGCCAGCAGTGAGTCGCATAGATACGGGACCCAGTACTTC.

Remarks on this clone: The same CDR3 is also encoded by other DNA sequences in this sample. The chain is built from TRBV6-5 and TRBJ2-7; D remains unclear. This CDR3 has 15 amino acids. Trimming pared 0 bases from V and 2 bases from J, leaving 11 bases between. Germline CDR1 is MNHEY and CDR2 is SVGAGI. The CDR3 sequence: CASSYSALGTYEQYF. CDR3 sequence (DNA): TGTGCCAGCAGTTACTCGGCCCTGGGAACCTACGAGCAGTACTTC.

A word on this clone: The sample holds other DNA sequences that translate to the same CDR3. This chain uses TRBV5-1 with TRBJ2-6; no definite D call. Trimming removed 0 bases from V and 1 base from J, with 5 bases in between. Germline V lookup: CDR1 SGHRS, CDR2 YFSETQ. The CDR3 contains 15 residues. The CDR3 sequence is CASSLVVSGANVLTF. CDR3 coding DNA: TGCGCCAGCAGCTTGGTAGTATCTGGGGCCAACGTCCTGACTTTC.

The V gene is TRBV28, the J gene TRBJ2-7; D may be TRBD1 (6 bases). The ends were cut back, 5 bases at V and 4 bases at J, with 15 bases in the middle. The germline V gene has CDR1 MDHEN and CDR2 SYDVKM. The CDR3 is made up of 14 amino acids. The CDR3 reads CASSVQGLGYEQYF. CDR3 sequence (DNA): TGTGCCAGCAGTGTACAGGGTCTAGGTTACGAGCAGTACTTC.

The V and J genes are TRBV19 and TRBJ1-1; D might be TRBD1 (5 bases). Germline V gene sequence: CDR1 LNHDA, CDR2 SQIVND (reference sequence). CDR3 size: 12 residues. The ends were cut back, 8 bases at V and 11 bases at J, with 18 bases in the middle. The CDR3 nucleotides read TGTGCCAGTTCCCCCGGGGCCGGGGACGCTTTCTTT. Translated, it gives CASSPGAGDAFF.

This rearrangement joins TRBV7-8 to TRBJ1-5; no definite D call. V shed 5 bases and J shed 5 bases, with 10 bases lying between them. Germline loops: CDR1 SGHVS, CDR2 FQNEAQ. The CDR3 runs 13 residues. In DNA, the CDR3 is TGTGCCAGCAGCCCAGAACTCGATCAGCCCCAGCATTTT. Amino acids: CASSPELDQPQHF.

V is TRBV2 and J is TRBJ2-7; possibly TRBD1 or TRBD2 for D (5 bases each). Germline V CDR1 and CDR2: SNHLY, FYNNEI. This CDR3 spans 14 amino acids. V was pared by 7 bases and J by 5 bases, with 18 bases between. CDR3 region: CASTQDPRGHEQYF. In nucleotides, the CDR3 is TGTGCCAGCACCCAGGACCCGAGGGGCCACGAGCAGTACTTC.

The gene calls are TRBV30 and TRBJ2-7, with 9 nucleotides matching TRBD1. The J segment lost 3 bases and the V segment lost 4 bases, leaving 4 bases of the junction unmatched. Germline lookup yields CDR1 GTSNPN and CDR2 SVGIG (reference sequence). The CDR3 length is 13 residues. The CDR3 DNA reads TGTGCCTGGAAGGACAGGGGCCTCTACGAGCAGTACTTC. Protein product: CAWKDRGLYEQYF.

The chain uses TRBV10-3 and TRBJ2-5; 11 nucleotides align to TRBD1. Germline V lookup: CDR1 ENHRY, CDR2 SYGVKD. The CDR3 is 15 residues long. V lost 0 bases, J lost 4 bases, and 1 base stayed unmatched. CDR3 in DNA: TGTGCCATCAGTGAGTCGGGGACAGGGGGAGAGACCCAGTACTTC. Its protein product is CAISESGTGGETQYF.

This chain connects TRBV25-1 to TRBJ1-1; 9 bases line up with TRBD1. Germline assignment: CDR1 MGHDK and CDR2 SYGVNS. The V and J ends lost 7 bases and 4 bases, in that order; junction bases with no gene match: 16. CDR3 length equals 17 residues. CDR3 amino acids: CASTGDRVYSVGTEAFF. The DNA for the CDR3 is TGTGCCAGCACCGGGGACAGGGTATATTCTGTCGGCACTGAAGCTTTCTTT.

The rearrangement links TRBV30 to TRBJ2-1; D may be TRBD1 (8 bases). V was pared by 4 bases and J by 7 bases, with 17 bases between. Looked up from germline, CDR1 is GTSNPN and CDR2 is SVGIG (reference sequence). This CDR3 is 14 amino acids long. The CDR3 is CAWNRGGLKNEQFF. The CDR3 region has the DNA TGTGCCTGGAACAGGGGGGGGCTTAAGAATGAGCAGTTCTTC.

This chain links TRBV6-5 with TRBJ2-7, with D hard to call. CDR1 MNHEY and CDR2 SVGAGI come from the germline V gene. The CDR3 covers 15 residues. Trimming shortened V by 0 bases and J by 3 bases, and 12 bases separated the two germline ends. CDR3 loop: CASSYSYSRLYEQYF. CDR3 in DNA: TGTGCCAGCAGTTACTCGTACTCTCGGCTCTACGAGCAGTACTTC.

The chain joins TRBV2 to TRBJ1-4; D possibly corresponds to TRBD1 (5 bases). The V end was cut by 6 bases, the J end by 4 bases, with 12 bases between. The length of the CDR3 is 14 residues. From germline, CDR1 is SNHLY and CDR2 FYNNEI. This CDR3 is CASRRTGYNEKLFF. The DNA for the CDR3 is TGTGCCAGCAGGAGAACAGGTTATAATGAAAAACTGTTTTTT.

The gene calls are TRBV19 and TRBJ2-5; 8 positions match TRBD1. Germline V lookup: CDR1 LNHDA, CDR2 SQIVND (reference sequence). The CDR3 is 15 residues long. The junction had 6 bases not matched to a gene; V was cut back by 1 base and J by 5 bases. CDR3 in amino acids: CASSIARQGRETQYF. As DNA, the CDR3 is TGTGCCAGTAGTATAGCTCGACAGGGGCGGGAGACCCAGTACTTC.

This clone is a singleton in its sample. The rearrangement joins TRBV5-6 to TRBJ2-7, with D perhaps matching TRBD1 (5 bases). Trimming left V 1 base short and J 5 bases short, with 10 bases between. This CDR3 is built from 13 residues. Germline CDR1 SGHDT, CDR2 YYEEEE. CDR3 sequence (DNA): TGTGCCAGCAGCTTGAGGGGTTACAACGAGCAGTACTTC. Translation gives CASSLRGYNEQYF.

The chain carries TRBV7-2 and TRBJ1-1, with 7 bases identical to TRBD1. Germline CDR1 reads SGHTA; CDR2 reads FQGNSA. Unmatched junction bases numbered 5, after V lost 4 bases and J lost 0 bases. The CDR3 consists of 15 residues. CDR3 amino acids: CASSYGQVLNTEAFF. CDR3 sequence (DNA): TGTGCCAGCAGCTACGGACAGGTATTGAACACTGAAGCTTTCTTT.

This clone was counted once. The DNA of the CDR3 is TGTGCCAGCAGCCTGCTCGGGCAGAGGGATACGCAGTATTTT. Translated, it gives CASSLLGQRDTQYF. This chain uses TRBV27 with TRBJ2-3; D remains unclear. The V gene's germline CDR1 is MNHEY and CDR2 SMNVEV (reference sequence). The CDR3 extends over 14 amino acids. V lost 6 bases to trimming and J lost 6 bases, with 16 bases between them.

In its sample, this clone was seen once. This chain joins TRBV30 and TRBJ2-1; possible D gene TRBD2, 6 bases. Germline values: CDR1 GTSNPN, CDR2 SVGIG (reference sequence). Deletions cut 5 bases from V and 8 bases from J, with 25 bases between. CDR3 size: 16 residues. CDR3 DNA: TGTGCCTGGTCCAATCTAGCGATGGGGGTTCGGGATGAGCAGTTCTTC. Its translation: CAWSNLAMGVRDEQFF.

This chain connects TRBV5-1 to TRBJ2-3; 11 nucleotides line up with TRBD2. This CDR3 is built from 16 residues. The V and J ends lost 1 base and 4 bases, in that order; junction bases with no gene match: 5. The germline V gene encodes CDR1 SGHRS and CDR2 YFSETQ. The CDR3 loop reads CASSLSSGGAADTQYF. The CDR3 coding sequence is TGCGCCAGCAGCTTGAGTAGCGGGGGGGCTGCAGATACGCAGTATTTT.

This chain uses TRBV6-1 with TRBJ1-1, with D perhaps TRBD1 (5 bases). CDR1 and CDR2 from the germline V gene are MNHNS and SASEGT. V lost 8 bases and J 5 bases, leaving 12 bases between the germline ends. The CDR3 length is 12 residues. CDR3 coding DNA: TGTGCCAGCGATGACAGAGGGACTGAAGCTTTCTTT. It specifies CASDDRGTEAFF.